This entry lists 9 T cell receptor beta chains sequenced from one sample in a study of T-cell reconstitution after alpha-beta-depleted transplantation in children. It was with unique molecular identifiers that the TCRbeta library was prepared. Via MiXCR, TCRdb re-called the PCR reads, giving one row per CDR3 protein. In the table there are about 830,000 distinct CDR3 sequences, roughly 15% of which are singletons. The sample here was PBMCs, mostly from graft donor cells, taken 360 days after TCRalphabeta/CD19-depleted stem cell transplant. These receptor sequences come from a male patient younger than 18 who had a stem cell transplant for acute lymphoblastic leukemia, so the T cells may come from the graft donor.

In DNA, the CDR3 is TGTGCCAGCAGCTTCCGACAGGGAGAGGATCAGCCCCAGCATTTT. Its protein product is CASSFRQGEDQPQHF. The V and J genes are TRBV7-8 and TRBJ1-5, with TRBD1 matching over 7 bases. The trim removed 3 bases at V and 5 bases at J, leaving 7 bases unmatched. Per the germline V gene, CDR1 is SGHVS and CDR2 is FQNEAQ. This CDR3 is 15 amino acids long.

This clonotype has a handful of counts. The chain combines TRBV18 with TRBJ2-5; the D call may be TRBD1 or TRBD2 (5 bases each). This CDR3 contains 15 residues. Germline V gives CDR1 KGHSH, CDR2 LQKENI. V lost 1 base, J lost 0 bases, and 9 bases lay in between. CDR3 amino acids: CASSPLGTDQETQYF. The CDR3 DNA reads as TGTGCCAGCTCACCACTAGGGACGGACCAAGAGACCCAGTACTTC.

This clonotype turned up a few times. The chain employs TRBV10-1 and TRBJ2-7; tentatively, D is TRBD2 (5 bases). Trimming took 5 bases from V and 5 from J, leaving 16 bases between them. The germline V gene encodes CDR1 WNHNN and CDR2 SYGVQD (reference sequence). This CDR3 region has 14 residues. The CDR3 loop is CASSFSGSRDEQYF. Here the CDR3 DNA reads TGCGCCAGCAGTTTCAGCGGATCTCGGGACGAGCAGTACTTC.

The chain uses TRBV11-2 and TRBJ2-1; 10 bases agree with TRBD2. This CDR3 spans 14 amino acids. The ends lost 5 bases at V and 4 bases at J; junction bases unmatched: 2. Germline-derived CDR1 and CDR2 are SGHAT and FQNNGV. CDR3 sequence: CASSPAGGYNEQFF. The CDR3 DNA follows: TGTGCCAGCAGCCCAGCGGGAGGGTACAATGAGCAGTTCTTC.

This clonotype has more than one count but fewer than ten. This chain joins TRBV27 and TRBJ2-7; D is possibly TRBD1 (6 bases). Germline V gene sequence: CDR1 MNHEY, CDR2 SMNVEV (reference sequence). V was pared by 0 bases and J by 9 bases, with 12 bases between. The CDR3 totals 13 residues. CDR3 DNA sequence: TGTGCCAGCAGTTTATCTTACAGGGCTGGGCAGTACTTC. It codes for CASSLSYRAGQYF.

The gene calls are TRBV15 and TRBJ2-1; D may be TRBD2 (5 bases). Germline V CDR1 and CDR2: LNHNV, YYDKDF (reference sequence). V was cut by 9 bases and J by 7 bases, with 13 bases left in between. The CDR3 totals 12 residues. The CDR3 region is CATAGPVNEQFF. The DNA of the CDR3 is TGTGCCACTGCGGGCCCGGTAAATGAGCAGTTCTTC.

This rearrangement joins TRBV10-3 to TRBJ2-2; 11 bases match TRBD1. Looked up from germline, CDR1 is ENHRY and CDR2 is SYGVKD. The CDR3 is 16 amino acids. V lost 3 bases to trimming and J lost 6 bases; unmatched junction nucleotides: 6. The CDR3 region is CAISDQDRGPSGELFF. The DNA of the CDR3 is TGTGCCATCAGTGACCAGGACAGGGGGCCTTCCGGGGAGCTGTTTTTT.

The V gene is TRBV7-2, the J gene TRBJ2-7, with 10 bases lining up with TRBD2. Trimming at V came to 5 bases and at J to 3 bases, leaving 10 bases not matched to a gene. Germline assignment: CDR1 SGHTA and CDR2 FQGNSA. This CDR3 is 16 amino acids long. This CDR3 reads CASSVSGLAGVYEQYF. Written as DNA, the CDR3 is TGTGCCAGCAGCGTGAGCGGGCTAGCGGGAGTCTACGAGCAGTACTTC.

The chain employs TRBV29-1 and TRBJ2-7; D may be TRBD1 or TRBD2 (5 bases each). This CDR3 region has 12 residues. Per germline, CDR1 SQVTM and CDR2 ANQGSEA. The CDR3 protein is CSTRDEVYEQYF. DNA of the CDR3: TGCAGTACCAGGGACGAAGTATACGAGCAGTACTTC.